These 8 T cell receptor beta chains share one sample of origin, sequenced in a study of neoadjuvant nivolumab and ipilimumab in lung cancer. Sequenced by immunoSEQ multiplex PCR; TCRdb stores in-frame clones only, minus some. Altogether tens of thousands of clones are present, 83% being singletons, with the ten largest covering 5.1%. This material consisted of tumor tissue, taken after neoadjuvant nivolumab, alone or with ipilimumab, at or shortly before surgery. These receptors all come from an adult with non-small cell lung cancer.

This chain connects TRBV5-1 to TRBJ2-2, with a tentative D call TRBD1 (6 bases). Trimming took off 2 bases at V and 0 bases at J, with 8 bases between the two ends. Germline values: CDR1 SGHRS, CDR2 YFSETQ. CDR3 length: 15 amino acids. The CDR3 DNA sequence: TGCGCCAGCAGCTTAACAGGGCCGAACACCGGGGAGCTGTTTTTT. It translates to CASSLTGPNTGELFF.

The rearrangement links TRBV6-5 to TRBJ1-1; the D gene is possibly TRBD1 (6 bases). The V gene lost 0 bases and the J gene lost 11 bases, with 19 bases spanning the gap. Germline values: CDR1 MNHEY, CDR2 SVGAGI. The CDR3 length is 15 residues. The CDR3 DNA follows: TGTGCCAGCAGTTACTCGGGGGCCGGCGCTCGGCCGGCTTTCTTT. Protein sequence: CASSYSGAGARPAFF.

The rearrangement joins TRBV29-1 to TRBJ1-2; 9 bases line up with TRBD1. Unmatched junction bases numbered 10, after V lost 6 bases and J lost 5 bases. Germline V lookup: CDR1 SQVTM, CDR2 ANQGSEA. The CDR3 has 14 amino acids. CDR3 loop: CSVATDRGGYGYTF. CDR3 coding DNA: TGCAGCGTGGCCACGGACAGGGGTGGGTATGGCTACACCTTC.

This chain uses TRBV5-6 with TRBJ2-3; D remains ambiguous. V lost 6 bases and J 1 base, leaving 9 bases between the germline ends. The germline gives CDR1 SGHDT, CDR2 YYEEEE. The length of the CDR3 is 13 residues. The CDR3, as DNA: TGTGCCAGCATGTTCACGGGCACAGATACGCAGTATTTT. Translated: CASMFTGTDTQYF.

This clone appeared once. The J gene is TRBJ2-7, the V gene TRBV4-1; possibly TRBD1 or TRBD2 for D (5 bases each). The V gene's germline CDR1 is MGHRA and CDR2 YSYEKL. The CDR3 contains 13 residues. Trimming took off 0 bases at V and 3 bases at J, with 6 bases between the two ends. The CDR3 sequence: CASSQDGGYEQYF. For the CDR3, the DNA is TGCGCCAGCAGCCAAGATGGGGGCTACGAGCAGTACTTC.

The gene calls are TRBV4-1 and TRBJ1-6; 7 bases match TRBD1. Germline CDR1 MGHRA, CDR2 YSYEKL. J lost 8 bases, V lost 1 base, and 11 bases had no gene match. This CDR3 has 17 amino acids. The CDR3 bases are TGCGCCAGCAGCCAAGCCGGCGGCGGGGACAGTTATTCACCCCTCCACTTT. It specifies CASSQAGGGDSYSPLHF.

The V call is TRBV6-6, the J call TRBJ1-1, with 9 bases fitting TRBD1. There are 16 residues in the CDR3. V gave up 4 bases and J gave up 1 base; unmatched junction bases: 7. CDR1 MNHNY and CDR2 SVGAGI come from the germline V gene (reference sequence). Here the CDR3 DNA reads TGTGCCAGCAGTTCGGGACAGGGCCTATCGAACACTGAAGCTTTCTTT. Translation gives CASSSGQGLSNTEAFF.

The rearrangement links TRBV7-2 to TRBJ1-2; 9 bases line up with TRBD1. This CDR3 is built from 13 residues. Germline V gene sequence: CDR1 SGHTA, CDR2 FQGNSA. V was clipped by 5 bases and J by 7 bases; unmatched bases: 5. The CDR3 DNA reads as TGTGCCAGCAGCGCCGGACAGGGGTCTGGCTACACCTTC. Translated: CASSAGQGSGYTF.